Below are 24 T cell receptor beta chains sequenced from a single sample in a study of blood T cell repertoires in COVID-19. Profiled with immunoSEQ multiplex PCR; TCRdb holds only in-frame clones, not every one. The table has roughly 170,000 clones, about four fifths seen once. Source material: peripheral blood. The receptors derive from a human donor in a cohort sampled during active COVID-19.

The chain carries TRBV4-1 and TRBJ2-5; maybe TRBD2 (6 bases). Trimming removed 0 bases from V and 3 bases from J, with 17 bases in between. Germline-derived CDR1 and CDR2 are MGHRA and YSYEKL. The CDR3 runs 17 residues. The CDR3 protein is CASSQEAGGGTKETQYF. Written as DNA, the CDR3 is TGCGCCAGCAGCCAAGAGGCCGGTGGGGGGACCAAAGAGACCCAGTACTTC.

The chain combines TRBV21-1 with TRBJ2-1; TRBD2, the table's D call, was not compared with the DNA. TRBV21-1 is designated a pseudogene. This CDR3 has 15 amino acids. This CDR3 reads CASSVGLLFYNEQFF. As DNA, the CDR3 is TGTGCCAGCAGCGTGGGACTTCTTTTTTACAATGAGCAGTTCTTC.

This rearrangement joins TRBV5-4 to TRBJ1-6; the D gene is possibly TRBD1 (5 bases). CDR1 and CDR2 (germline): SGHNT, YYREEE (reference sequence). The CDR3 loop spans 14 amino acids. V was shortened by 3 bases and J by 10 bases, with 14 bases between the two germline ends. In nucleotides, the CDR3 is TGTGCCAGCAGCTACCCAGGGCGGGAATCACCCCTCCACTTT. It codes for CASSYPGRESPLHF.

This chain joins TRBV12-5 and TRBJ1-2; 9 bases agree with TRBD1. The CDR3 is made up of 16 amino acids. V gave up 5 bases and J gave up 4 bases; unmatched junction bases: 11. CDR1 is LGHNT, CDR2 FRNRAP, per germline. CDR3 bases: TGTGCTAGTGGTCCCCCTGACAGGGGGTATGGCTATGGCTACACCTTC. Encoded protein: CASGPPDRGYGYGYTF. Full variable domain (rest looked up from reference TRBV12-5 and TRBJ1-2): DARVTQTPRHKVTEMGQEVTMRCQPILGHNTVFWYRQTMMQGLELLAYFRNRAPLDDSGMPKDRFSAEMPDATLATLKIQPSEPRDSAVYFCASGPPDRGYGYGYTFGSGTRLTVV.

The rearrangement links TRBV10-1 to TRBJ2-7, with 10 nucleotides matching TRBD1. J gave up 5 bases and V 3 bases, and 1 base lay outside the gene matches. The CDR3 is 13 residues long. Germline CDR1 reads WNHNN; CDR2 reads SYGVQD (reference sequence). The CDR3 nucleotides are TGCGCCAGCAGTGAAGGGACAGGGGACGAGCAGTACTTC. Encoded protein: CASSEGTGDEQYF.

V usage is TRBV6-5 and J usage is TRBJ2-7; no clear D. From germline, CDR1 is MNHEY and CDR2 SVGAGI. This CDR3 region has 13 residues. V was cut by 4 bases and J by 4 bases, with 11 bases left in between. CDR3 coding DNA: TGTGCCAGCAGTTTGAATCGACAATACGAGCAGTACTTC. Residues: CASSLNRQYEQYF.

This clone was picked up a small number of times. The CDR3 DNA reads as TGCGCCAGCAGCTTTGCCCCTAGCGGGCCTTACAATGAGCAGTTCTTC. It is translated as CASSFAPSGPYNEQFF. The chain links TRBV5-1 to TRBJ2-1; TRBD2 matches at 8 bases. Germline trimming cut 2 bases from V and 4 bases from J; bases unmatched to any gene: 8. This CDR3 spans 16 amino acids. CDR1 and CDR2 from the germline V gene are SGHRS and YFSETQ.

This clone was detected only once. This chain's CDR3 is CASSPFRGLNIQYF. The CDR3 bases are TGTGCCAGCAGCCCTTTCCGGGGGTTGAACATTCAGTACTTC. The chain carries TRBV27 and TRBJ2-4; maybe TRBD2 (6 bases). There are 14 residues in the CDR3. Trimming pared 6 bases from V and 7 bases from J, leaving 16 bases between. Germline assignment: CDR1 MNHEY and CDR2 SMNVEV (reference sequence).

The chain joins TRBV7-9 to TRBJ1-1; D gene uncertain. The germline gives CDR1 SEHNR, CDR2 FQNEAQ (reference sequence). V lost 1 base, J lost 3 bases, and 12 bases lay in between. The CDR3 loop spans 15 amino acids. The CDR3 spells CASSLVGIRYTEAFF. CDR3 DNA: TGTGCCAGCAGCTTAGTTGGTATACGGTACACTGAAGCTTTCTTT.

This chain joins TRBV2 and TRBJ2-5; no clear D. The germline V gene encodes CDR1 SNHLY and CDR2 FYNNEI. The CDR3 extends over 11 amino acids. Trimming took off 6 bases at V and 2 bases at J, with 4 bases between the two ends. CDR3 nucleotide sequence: TGTGCCAGCAGGGCACAAGAGACCCAGTACTTC. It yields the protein CASRAQETQYF.

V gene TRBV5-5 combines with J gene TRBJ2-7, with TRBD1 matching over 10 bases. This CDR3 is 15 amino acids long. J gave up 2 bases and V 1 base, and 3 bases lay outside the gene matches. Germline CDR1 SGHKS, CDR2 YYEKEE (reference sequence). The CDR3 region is CASSLLGQGTYEQYF. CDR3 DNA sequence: TGTGCCAGCAGCTTGTTGGGACAGGGGACCTACGAGCAGTACTTC.

The CDR3 sequence: CASSPSTGEVYTEAFF. The CDR3 DNA sequence: TGTGCCAGCAGTCCATCCACAGGGGAAGTATACACTGAAGCTTTCTTT. The rearrangement uses TRBV27 and TRBJ1-1; 7 nucleotides line up with TRBD1. The germline gives CDR1 MNHEY, CDR2 SMNVEV (reference sequence). The CDR3 is 16 amino acids. Losses at the gene ends were 5 bases for V and 3 bases for J; bases not matched to a gene: 12.

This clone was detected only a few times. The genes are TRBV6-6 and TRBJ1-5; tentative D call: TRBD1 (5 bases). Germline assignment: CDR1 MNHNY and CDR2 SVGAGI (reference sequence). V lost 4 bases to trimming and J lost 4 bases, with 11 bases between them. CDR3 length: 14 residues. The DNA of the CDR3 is TGTGCCAGCAGTTCGGCGACAGCAAATCAGCCCCAGCATTTT. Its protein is CASSSATANQPQHF.

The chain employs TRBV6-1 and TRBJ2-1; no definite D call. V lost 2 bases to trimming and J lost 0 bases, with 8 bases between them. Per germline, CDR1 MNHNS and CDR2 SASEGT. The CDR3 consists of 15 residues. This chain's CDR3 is CASSERGSSYNEQFF. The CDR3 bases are TGTGCCAGCAGTGAACGAGGTAGCTCCTACAATGAGCAGTTCTTC.

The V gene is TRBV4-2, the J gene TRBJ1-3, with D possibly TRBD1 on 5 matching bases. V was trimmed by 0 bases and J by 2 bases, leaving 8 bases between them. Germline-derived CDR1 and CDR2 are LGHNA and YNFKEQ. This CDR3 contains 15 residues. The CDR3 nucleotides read TGTGCCAGCAGCCAAGAGGGCAGGGCTGGAAACACCATATATTTT. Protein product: CASSQEGRAGNTIYF.

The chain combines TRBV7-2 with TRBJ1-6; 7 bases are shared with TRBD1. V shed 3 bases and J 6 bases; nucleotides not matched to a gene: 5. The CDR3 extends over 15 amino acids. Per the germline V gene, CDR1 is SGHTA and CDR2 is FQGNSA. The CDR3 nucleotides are TGTGCCAGCAGCTTCCCTGGGACAGCTAATTCACCCCTCCACTTT. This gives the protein CASSFPGTANSPLHF.

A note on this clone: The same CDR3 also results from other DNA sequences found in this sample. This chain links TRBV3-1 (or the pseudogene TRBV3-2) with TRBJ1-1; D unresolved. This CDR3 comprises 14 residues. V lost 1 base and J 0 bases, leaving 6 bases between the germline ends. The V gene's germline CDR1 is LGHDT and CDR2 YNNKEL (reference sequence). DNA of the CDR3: TGTGCCAGCAGCCAAGGCGGAGTGAACACTGAAGCTTTCTTT. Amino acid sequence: CASSQGGVNTEAFF.

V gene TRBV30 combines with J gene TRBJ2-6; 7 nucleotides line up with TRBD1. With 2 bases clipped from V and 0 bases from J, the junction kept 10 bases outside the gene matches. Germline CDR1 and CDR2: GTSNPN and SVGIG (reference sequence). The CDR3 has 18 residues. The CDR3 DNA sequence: TGTGCCTGGAGTAACCCCGGGACAGTTACCTCTGGGGCCAACGTCCTGACTTTC. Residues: CAWSNPGTVTSGANVLTF.

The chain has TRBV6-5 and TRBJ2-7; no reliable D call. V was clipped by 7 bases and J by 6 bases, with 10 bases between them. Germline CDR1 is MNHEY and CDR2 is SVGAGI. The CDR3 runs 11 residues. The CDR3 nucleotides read TGTGCCAGCATGAGGTACGGCGAGCAGTACTTC. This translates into CASMRYGEQYF.

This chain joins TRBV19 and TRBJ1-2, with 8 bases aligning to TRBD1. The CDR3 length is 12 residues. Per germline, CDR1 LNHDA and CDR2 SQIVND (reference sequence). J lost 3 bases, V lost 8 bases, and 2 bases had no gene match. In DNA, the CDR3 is TGTGCCAGTGCAGGGGGCGACTATGGCTACACCTTC. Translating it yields CASAGGDYGYTF.

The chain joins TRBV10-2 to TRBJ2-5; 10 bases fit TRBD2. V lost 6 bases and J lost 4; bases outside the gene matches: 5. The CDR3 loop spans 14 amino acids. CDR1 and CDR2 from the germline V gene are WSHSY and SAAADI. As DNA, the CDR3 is TGCGCCAGCAGGGGACTAGCGACGGTAGAGACCCAGTACTTC. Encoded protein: CASRGLATVETQYF.

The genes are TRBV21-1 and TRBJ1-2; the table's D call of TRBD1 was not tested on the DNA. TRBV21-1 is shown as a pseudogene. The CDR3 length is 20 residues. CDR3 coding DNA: TGTGCCAGCAGCAAAGTACGGGGCCGAGGGGACACCGCCTTTATGGATGGCTACACCTTC. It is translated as CASSKVRGRGDTAFMDGYTF.

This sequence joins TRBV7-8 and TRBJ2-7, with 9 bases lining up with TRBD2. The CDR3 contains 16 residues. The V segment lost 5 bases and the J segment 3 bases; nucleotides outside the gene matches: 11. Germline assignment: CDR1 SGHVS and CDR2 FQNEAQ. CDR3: CASSLWAGGVDYEQYF. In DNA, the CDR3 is TGTGCCAGCAGCCTATGGGCGGGGGGGGTCGACTACGAGCAGTACTTC.

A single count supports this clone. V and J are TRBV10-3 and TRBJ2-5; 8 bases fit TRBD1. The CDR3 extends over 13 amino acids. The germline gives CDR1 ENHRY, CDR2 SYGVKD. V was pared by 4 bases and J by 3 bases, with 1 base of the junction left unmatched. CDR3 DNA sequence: TGTGCCATCAGTGCGACAGGGGAAGAGACCCAGTACTTC. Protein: CAISATGEETQYF.